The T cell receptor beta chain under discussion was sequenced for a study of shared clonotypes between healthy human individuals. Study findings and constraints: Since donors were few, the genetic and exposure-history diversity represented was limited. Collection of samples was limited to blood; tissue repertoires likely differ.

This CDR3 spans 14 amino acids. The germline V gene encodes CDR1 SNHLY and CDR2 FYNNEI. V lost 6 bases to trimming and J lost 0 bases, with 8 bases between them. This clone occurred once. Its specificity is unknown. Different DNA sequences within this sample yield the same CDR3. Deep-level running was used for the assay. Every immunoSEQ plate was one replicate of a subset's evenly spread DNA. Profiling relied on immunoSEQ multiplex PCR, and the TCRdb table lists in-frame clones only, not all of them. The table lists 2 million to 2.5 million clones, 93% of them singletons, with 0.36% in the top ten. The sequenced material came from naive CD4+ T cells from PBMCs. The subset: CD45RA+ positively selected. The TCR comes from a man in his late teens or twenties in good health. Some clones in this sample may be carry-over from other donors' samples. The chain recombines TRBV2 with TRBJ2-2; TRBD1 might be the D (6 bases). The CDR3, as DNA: TGTGCCAGCAGGCAGGGGACGAACACCGGGGAGCTGTTTTTT. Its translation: CASRQGTNTGELFF.